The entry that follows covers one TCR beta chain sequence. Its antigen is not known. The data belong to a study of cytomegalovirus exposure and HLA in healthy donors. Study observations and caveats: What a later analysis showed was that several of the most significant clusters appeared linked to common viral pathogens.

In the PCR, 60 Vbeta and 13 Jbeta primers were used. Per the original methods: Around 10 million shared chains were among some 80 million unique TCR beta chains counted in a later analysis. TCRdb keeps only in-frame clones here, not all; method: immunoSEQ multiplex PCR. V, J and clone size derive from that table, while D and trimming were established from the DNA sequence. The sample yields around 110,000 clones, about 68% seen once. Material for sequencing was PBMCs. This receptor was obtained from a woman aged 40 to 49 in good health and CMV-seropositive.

DNA of the CDR3: TGTGCCAGCAGTGAAGACATTCTGGGCACGGGGGAGCTGTTTTTT. Its protein is CASSEDILGTGELFF. The chain joins TRBV6-1 to TRBJ2-2; the D is unclear. This CDR3 is built from 15 residues. Germline V CDR1 and CDR2: MNHNS, SASEGT. Trimming took 1 base from V and 8 from J, leaving 14 bases between them.